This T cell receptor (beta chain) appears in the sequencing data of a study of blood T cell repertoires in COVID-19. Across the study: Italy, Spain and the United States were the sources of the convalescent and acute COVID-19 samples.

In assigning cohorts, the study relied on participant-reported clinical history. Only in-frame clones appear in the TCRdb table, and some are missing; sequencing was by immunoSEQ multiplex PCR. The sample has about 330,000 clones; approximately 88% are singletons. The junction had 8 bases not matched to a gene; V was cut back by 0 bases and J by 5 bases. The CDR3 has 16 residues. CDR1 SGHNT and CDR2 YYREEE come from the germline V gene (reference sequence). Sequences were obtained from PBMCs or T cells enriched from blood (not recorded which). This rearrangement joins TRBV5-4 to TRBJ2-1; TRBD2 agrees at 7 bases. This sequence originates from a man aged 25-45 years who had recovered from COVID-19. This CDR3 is CASSLVVGGIHNEQFF. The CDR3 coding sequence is TGTGCCAGCAGCTTGGTGGTCGGGGGGATACACAATGAGCAGTTCTTC.